These 2 T cell receptor beta chains share one sample of origin, sequenced in a study of blood T cell repertoires in COVID-19. Profiling relied on immunoSEQ multiplex PCR, and the TCRdb table lists in-frame clones only, not all of them. The data contain over 200,000 clones, around 82% of them singletons. The specimen sequenced was peripheral blood. All receptors derive from an elderly man with acute or convalescent COVID-19.

This clone was observed once. The chain employs TRBV14 and TRBJ1-4, with TRBD1 matching over 7 bases. The germline gives CDR1 SGHDN, CDR2 FVKESK. The junction had 8 bases not matched to a gene; V was cut back by 5 bases and J by 5 bases. This CDR3 contains 15 residues. For the CDR3, the DNA is TGTGCCAGCAGCGCGCGACAGGGAATAAATGAAAAACTGTTTTTT. It is translated as CASSARQGINEKLFF.

The chain links TRBV29-1 to TRBJ2-5, with 11 bases lining up with TRBD1. V lost 7 bases, J lost 5 bases, and 6 bases stayed unmatched. The CDR3 loop spans 13 amino acids. CDR1 and CDR2 (germline): SQVTM, ANQGSEA. Here the CDR3 reads CSAHRDRGETQYF. The CDR3 region has the DNA TGCAGCGCACATAGGGACAGGGGGGAGACCCAGTACTTC.